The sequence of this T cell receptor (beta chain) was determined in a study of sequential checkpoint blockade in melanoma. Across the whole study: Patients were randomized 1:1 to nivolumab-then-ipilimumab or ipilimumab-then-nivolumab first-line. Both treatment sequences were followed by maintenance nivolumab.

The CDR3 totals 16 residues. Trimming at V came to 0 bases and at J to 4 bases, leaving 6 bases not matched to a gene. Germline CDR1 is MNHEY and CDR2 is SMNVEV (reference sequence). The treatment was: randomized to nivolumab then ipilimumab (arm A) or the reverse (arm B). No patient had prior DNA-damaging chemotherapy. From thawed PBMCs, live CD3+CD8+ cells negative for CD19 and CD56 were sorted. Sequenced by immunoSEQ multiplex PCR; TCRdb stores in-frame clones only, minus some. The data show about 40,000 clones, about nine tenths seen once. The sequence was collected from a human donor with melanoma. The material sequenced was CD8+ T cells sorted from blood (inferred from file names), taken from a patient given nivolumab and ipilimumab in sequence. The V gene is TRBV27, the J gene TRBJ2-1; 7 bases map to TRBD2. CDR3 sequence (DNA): TGTGCCAGCAGTTTATCCGCGGGAGAAGGGTACAATGAGCAGTTCTTC. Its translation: CASSLSAGEGYNEQFF.